This T cell receptor (beta chain) comes out of a study of beta chain features in type 1 diabetes. About the research overall: The samples had approximately 110 million sorted cells examined in all. Study outcomes and limitations: VDJ junctions in type 1 diabetes patients carried more deletions and fewer insertions. Patients with Type 1 diabetes showed moderately but significantly shorter TCRB CDR3s in all four CD4+ subsets.

Trimming removed 5 bases from V and 1 base from J; junction bases left unmatched: 5. Germline CDR1 reads SQVTM; CDR2 reads ANQGSEA. This CDR3 is built from 14 residues. Comment on this clone: What it binds is unknown.

Populations isolated by sorting all had purity greater than 95%. Expressed TCRB transcripts were sequenced after all isolated RNA was converted to cDNA. Naive, central memory and regulatory T cell samples came to a mean of roughly 3.6 million reads. Repertoires were generated with immunoSEQ multiplex PCR, while TCRdb's copy carries only in-frame clones and drops some. The table has a few hundred thousand clones, approximately 16% seen once. The source material was naive CD4+ T cells from blood. This TCR was sampled from a man under 40 with type 1 diabetes. This chain connects TRBV29-1 to TRBJ1-1; 9 nucleotides line up with TRBD1. The CDR3 DNA is TGCAGCGTTAGGACAGGGGAACCGAACACTGAAGCTTTCTTT. It translates to CSVRTGEPNTEAFF.